The 29 T cell receptor beta chains presented below share a single source sample, sequenced in a study of metastatic and nonmetastatic thyroid tumors. Using MiXCR, TCRdb reanalyzed the PCR reads. The sample carries about 40,000 clones, about 10% recorded once. Thyroid surgery was preceded by no treatment in any patient. The source material was blood. The source is a female donor with papillary thyroid cancer or a benign thyroid nodule (not recorded which). Some clones in this sample may be carry-over from other donors' samples.

This clone was counted ten times or more. The chain carries TRBV2 and TRBJ2-3, with 12 positions matching TRBD2. The V and J ends lost 2 bases and 5 bases, in that order; junction bases with no gene match: 5. The CDR3 loop spans 16 amino acids. Germline V gene data show CDR1 as SNHLY and CDR2 as FYNNEI. This CDR3 reads CASSERTSGIGDTQYF. DNA for the CDR3: TGTGCCAGCAGTGAACGGACTAGCGGGATTGGAGATACGCAGTATTTT.

This clone was counted ten times or more. This specimen includes other DNA sequences encoding the same CDR3. The chain uses TRBV20-1 and TRBJ1-2; 8 bases are shared with TRBD1. The CDR3 consists of 17 residues. V shed 0 bases, J shed 4 bases, and the junction held 13 bases outside the gene matches. The germline gives CDR1 DFQATT, CDR2 SNEGSKA (reference sequence). DNA for the CDR3: TGCAGTGCTAGAGATCGACAGGGGTCTACTGGGGGCTATGGCTACACCTTC. The encoded protein is CSARDRQGSTGGYGYTF.

This clone was seen repeatedly, ten times or more. The V gene is TRBV7-6, the J gene TRBJ2-3; D gene uncertain. The length of the CDR3 is 12 residues. With 3 bases removed from V and 1 base from J, the gap between germline ends came to 2 bases. Per the germline V gene, CDR1 is SGHVS and CDR2 is FNYEAQ. The DNA for the CDR3 is TGTGCCAGCAGCTTCCGCACAGATACGCAGTATTTT. Translating it yields CASSFRTDTQYF.

This clone appeared many times. The CDR3 reads CASSLVTGLTEAFF. The CDR3 bases are TGTGCCAGCAGCCTCGTGACAGGGCTCACTGAAGCTTTCTTT. This chain uses TRBV7-2 with TRBJ1-1, with 7 bases identical to TRBD1. CDR1 SGHTA and CDR2 FQGNSA come from the germline V gene. Trimming cost V 5 bases and J 4 bases; bases outside gene matches: 7. This CDR3 has 14 amino acids. The whole variable domain, filled in from reference TRBV7-2 and TRBJ1-1, reads GAGVSQSPSNKVTEKGKDVELRCDPISGHTALYWYRQSLGQGLEFLIYFQGNSAPDKSGLPSDRFSAERTGGSVSTLTIQRTQQEDSAVYLCASSLVTGLTEAFFGQGTRLTVV.

The V call is TRBV9, the J call TRBJ1-3, with a weak D call TRBD1 (5 bases). The CDR3 totals 15 residues. V lost 3 bases and J lost 6, with 16 bases in between. Per germline, CDR1 SGDLS and CDR2 YYNGEE. CDR3 in amino acids: CASSGSGWGLNTIYF. CDR3 nucleotides: TGTGCCAGCAGCGGATCCGGTTGGGGGTTAAACACCATATATTTT.

This clone was recorded at least ten times. The rearrangement links TRBV20-1 to TRBJ2-3; perhaps D is TRBD1 or TRBD2 (5 bases each). The CDR3 length is 13 residues. The germline CDR1 and CDR2 sequences are DFQATT and SNEGSKA (reference sequence). Trimming stripped 7 bases from V and 2 bases from J, with 13 bases between. In nucleotides, the CDR3 is TGCAGTGTCCGAGGGGTTAACACAGATACGCAGTATTTT. This encodes CSVRGVNTDTQYF.

The rearrangement uses TRBV20-1 and TRBJ2-3; a weak D match, TRBD2 (6 bases). The CDR3 runs 18 residues. From germline, CDR1 is DFQATT and CDR2 SNEGSKA (reference sequence). Deletions cut 4 bases from V and 3 bases from J, with 26 bases between. CDR3 in amino acids: CSAIATIGSQSETDTQYF. In DNA form, the CDR3 reads TGCAGTGCTATTGCTACTATCGGGAGTCAGTCGGAAACAGATACGCAGTATTTT.

This clone was detected many times. The chain is built from TRBV5-1 and TRBJ2-7; 10 bases align to TRBD2. J lost 1 base, V lost 4 bases, and 5 bases had no gene match. The germline V gene encodes CDR1 SGHRS and CDR2 YFSETQ. CDR3 length: 15 residues. The CDR3 protein is CASSPLAGESYEQYF. DNA of the CDR3: TGCGCCAGCAGCCCCCTAGCGGGAGAATCCTACGAGCAGTACTTC.

At least ten counts were recorded for this clone. The chain employs TRBV5-1 and TRBJ2-7, with 9 nucleotides matching TRBD1. In germline, CDR1 is SGHRS, CDR2 YFSETQ. This CDR3 is 14 amino acids long. The ends lost 4 bases at V and 1 base at J; junction bases unmatched: 3. CDR3 residues: CASSRQGDSYEQYF. The CDR3 DNA reads as TGCGCCAGCAGCCGACAGGGGGATTCCTACGAGCAGTACTTC.

This clone was found many times. CDR3 in DNA: TGCAGTGCCTTGGGGACAGGGGGTTCTAACTATGGCTACACCTTC. Protein product: CSALGTGGSNYGYTF. This chain uses TRBV20-1 with TRBJ1-2, with 11 bases lining up with TRBD1. Per germline, CDR1 DFQATT and CDR2 SNEGSKA (reference sequence). J gave up 0 bases and V 6 bases, and 6 bases lay outside the gene matches. CDR3 length: 15 residues.

This clone was picked up many times. The chain joins TRBV7-3 to TRBJ1-5, with D hard to call. The V gene's germline CDR1 is SGHTA and CDR2 FQGTGA. Trimming removed 0 bases from V and 9 bases from J, with 9 bases in between. The CDR3 contains 13 residues. The CDR3 sequence is CASSLTVLTPQHF. The CDR3 nucleotides read TGTGCCAGCAGCTTAACGGTTTTGACGCCCCAGCATTTT. The full variable domain, completed using reference TRBV7-3 and TRBJ1-5, is GAGVSQTPSNKVTEKGKYVELRCDPISGHTALYWYRQSLGQGPEFLIYFQGTGAADDSGLPNDRFFAVRPEGSVSTLKIQRTERGDSAVYLCASSLTVLTPQHFGDGTRLSIL.

Turning to this clone: Mismatch with germline at one junction end may stem from a read error. This chain links TRBV7-7 with TRBJ2-5, with a possible D match to TRBD1 (6 bases). Germline V gives CDR1 SSHAT, CDR2 FNYEAQ (reference sequence). The CDR3 runs 14 residues. The CDR3 DNA reads as TGTGCTAGCAGCTCTACAGGGACAAGGGAGACCCAGTACTTC. Protein: CASSSTGTRETQYF.

In its sample, this clone was seen many times. The chain combines TRBV19 with TRBJ1-5, with D uncertain. Trimming left V 3 bases short and J 7 bases short, with 10 bases between. CDR1 and CDR2 (germline): LNHDA, SQIVND (reference sequence). The CDR3 is 13 residues long. The CDR3 sequence is CASSMGNSQPQHF. The DNA of the CDR3 is TGTGCCAGTAGTATGGGGAATAGCCAGCCCCAGCATTTT.

This clone was observed a few times. A read error may be the cause here, since a much bigger clone is one base away. The rearrangement links TRBV10-2 to TRBJ2-1; D call uncertain. Germline V gene lookup returns CDR1 WSHSY and CDR2 SAAADI. The CDR3 length is 14 residues. The V gene lost 1 base and the J gene lost 3 bases, with 7 bases spanning the gap. CDR3: CASSEYILYNEQFF. In DNA form, the CDR3 reads TGCGCCAGCAGTGAGTATATCCTCTACAATGAGCAGTTCTTC.

The CDR3 coding sequence is TGTGCCAGCAGTTTACGCGCGGGGGAAGAGACCCAGTACTTC. Translation gives CASSLRAGEETQYF. The gene calls are TRBV27 and TRBJ2-5; 7 nucleotides match TRBD2. Germline lookup yields CDR1 MNHEY and CDR2 SMNVEV (reference sequence). The CDR3 totals 14 residues. V was clipped by 2 bases and J by 3 bases; unmatched bases: 3.

This clone was detected many times. The chain combines TRBV20-1 with TRBJ2-1, with 7 bases matching TRBD1. This CDR3 spans 16 amino acids. Looked up from germline, CDR1 is DFQATT and CDR2 is SNEGSKA (reference sequence). Trimming took 6 bases from V and 4 from J; bases not matched to a gene: 15. In nucleotides, the CDR3 is TGCAGTGCAATATCCATCGCCGGGACAGCTTACAATGAGCAGTTCTTC. It translates to CSAISIAGTAYNEQFF.

This clone was seen at least ten times. CDR3 coding DNA: TGTGCCAGCAGCACTGACGCCTGGATCGGCTACGAGCAGTACTTC. Residues: CASSTDAWIGYEQYF. The chain uses TRBV14 and TRBJ2-7; D gene uncertain. The CDR3 extends over 15 amino acids. Trimming took off 5 bases at V and 3 bases at J, with 17 bases between the two ends. Germline V CDR1 and CDR2: SGHDN, FVKESK.

V and J are TRBV4-1 and TRBJ2-3, with unresolved D. Trimming removed 8 bases from V and 3 bases from J, with 15 bases in between. The CDR3 extends over 14 amino acids. Germline-derived CDR1 and CDR2 are MGHRA and YSYEKL. The CDR3 here is CASASADRTDTQYF. The CDR3 bases are TGCGCCAGCGCCTCTGCGGATAGAACAGATACGCAGTATTTT.

This clone was recorded at least ten times. This sequence joins TRBV12-3 or TRBV12-4 and TRBJ2-7; 9 nucleotides match TRBD2. The junction had 7 bases not matched to a gene; V was cut back by 1 base and J by 0 bases. CDR3 length: 17 residues. The CDR3 is CASSLVGLAGTSYEQYF. DNA of the CDR3: TGTGCCAGCAGTTTAGTTGGGCTAGCGGGGACCTCCTACGAGCAGTACTTC.

This clone has at least ten counts. The genes are TRBV7-2 and TRBJ2-2, with 7 nucleotides matching TRBD2. This CDR3 comprises 16 residues. Germline V gives CDR1 SGHTA, CDR2 FQGNSA. V lost 4 bases, J lost 1 base, and 6 bases stayed unmatched. The CDR3 protein is CASSYTLAGNTGELFF. The CDR3 DNA sequence: TGTGCCAGCAGCTATACCTTAGCGGGGAACACCGGGGAGCTGTTTTTT.

This clone was seen many times. The same CDR3 arises from other DNA sequences in this sample as well. The chain uses TRBV5-5 and TRBJ1-2; 9 bases agree with TRBD1. V lost 3 bases and J lost 5; bases outside the gene matches: 8. Germline CDR1 reads SGHKS; CDR2 reads YYEKEE (reference sequence). The CDR3 loop spans 15 amino acids. CDR3 nucleotide sequence: TGTGCCAGCAGCTGGGCGGGACAGGGTTCATATGGCTACACCTTC. Translation gives CASSWAGQGSYGYTF.

This clone occurred many times. V and J are TRBV5-4 and TRBJ1-2, with D possibly TRBD1 on 5 matching bases. Trimming removed 4 bases from V and 5 bases from J, with 12 bases in between. Per the germline V gene, CDR1 is SGHNT and CDR2 is YYREEE (reference sequence). The CDR3 has 13 residues. The DNA of the CDR3 is TGTGCCAGCAGCCCAGGGTGGGGATATGGCTACACCTTC. It codes for CASSPGWGYGYTF.

This clone was seen only a few times. Other nucleotide sequences from this sample produce the same CDR3. The chain is built from TRBV24-1 and TRBJ1-1; 8 nucleotides line up with TRBD1. There are 15 residues in the CDR3. V dropped 5 bases and J dropped 3; count of bases not matched to a gene: 7. Germline-derived CDR1 and CDR2 are KGHDR and SFDVKD. CDR3 region: CATSASGGRDTEAFF. CDR3 sequence (DNA): TGTGCCACCAGTGCTTCAGGGGGCCGGGACACTGAAGCTTTCTTT.

This clone was seen a few times. The rearrangement links TRBV20-1 to TRBJ1-2; D is unclear. CDR3 length equals 13 residues. In germline, CDR1 is DFQATT, CDR2 SNEGSKA (reference sequence). Trimming shortened V by 5 bases and J by 4 bases, and 14 bases separated the two germline ends. The CDR3 DNA is TGCAGTGCTGCTATCGCAAGTACCTATGGCTACACCTTC. This gives the protein CSAAIASTYGYTF.

The sample holds many counts of this clone. The V call is TRBV28, the J call TRBJ1-1; possibly TRBD1 for D (6 bases). Germline V lookup: CDR1 MDHEN, CDR2 SYDVKM. This CDR3 contains 14 residues. V was cut by 4 bases and J by 4 bases, with 13 bases left in between. CDR3 DNA sequence: TGTGCCAGCAGTTCCGGGACGGGGGCCACTGAAGCTTTCTTT. Protein sequence: CASSSGTGATEAFF.

Many counts were recorded for this clone. The chain combines TRBV12-3 or TRBV12-4 with TRBJ1-3; weak D call: TRBD1 (5 bases). V was trimmed by 3 bases and J by 2 bases, leaving 8 bases between them. This CDR3 spans 14 amino acids. The CDR3 is CASSFTGPGNTIYF. The CDR3 nucleotides are TGTGCCAGCAGTTTTACAGGCCCTGGAAACACCATATATTTT.

This chain uses TRBV11-3 with TRBJ1-1; D call uncertain. From germline, CDR1 is SGHNT and CDR2 YENEEA. With 0 bases removed from V and 2 bases from J, the gap between germline ends came to 13 bases. The CDR3 consists of 16 residues. The CDR3 nucleotides read TGTGCCAGCAGCTTAGATATGCTTGGGTACAACACTGAAGCTTTCTTT. Its protein product is CASSLDMLGYNTEAFF.

This clone has a count of ten or more. One junction end does not reproduce the germline sequence, and a read error may be involved. Other DNA sequences in the same sample also yield this CDR3. The chain couples TRBV11-2 to TRBJ2-1; TRBD1 matches 9 bases. The CDR3 totals 14 residues. Per germline, CDR1 SGHAT and CDR2 FQNNGV. CDR3: CASAGTGRYNEQFF. CDR3 coding DNA: TGCGCCAGCGCCGGGACAGGGCGCTACAATGAGCAGTTCTTC.

This clone occurred a few times. A much larger clonotype is one base distant, so this may be a read error. Other DNA sequences in this specimen translate into the identical CDR3. V and J are TRBV9 and TRBJ2-4, with D maybe TRBD1 (7 bases). CDR1 and CDR2 from the germline V gene are SGDLS and YYNGEE. This CDR3 is built from 12 residues. The CDR3 here is CASGGGADIQYF. CDR3 in DNA: TGCGCCAGTGGAGGGGGCGCAGACATTCAGTACTTC.